This TCR beta chain was recorded in a study of blood T cell repertoires in COVID-19. Sequencing used immunoSEQ multiplex PCR; TCRdb keeps in-frame clones, though not all of them. The sample includes roughly 40,000 clones, more than 65% seen only once; the top ten take about 14%. Concerning this clone itself: Compared with germline, one end of the junction differs, possibly owing to a read error.

Germline values: CDR1 SGHAT, CDR2 FQNNGV. The CDR3 loop spans 15 amino acids. The rearrangement uses TRBV11-2 and TRBJ1-1; weak D call: TRBD1 (5 bases). The source material was peripheral blood. The origin of this receptor is a human donor in a cohort sampled during active COVID-19. CDR3 nucleotides: TGTGCCAGCAGCTTACGGAAGGGGCTGTCGGGAGAACCGGGCTTT. It codes for CASSLRKGLSGEPGF.